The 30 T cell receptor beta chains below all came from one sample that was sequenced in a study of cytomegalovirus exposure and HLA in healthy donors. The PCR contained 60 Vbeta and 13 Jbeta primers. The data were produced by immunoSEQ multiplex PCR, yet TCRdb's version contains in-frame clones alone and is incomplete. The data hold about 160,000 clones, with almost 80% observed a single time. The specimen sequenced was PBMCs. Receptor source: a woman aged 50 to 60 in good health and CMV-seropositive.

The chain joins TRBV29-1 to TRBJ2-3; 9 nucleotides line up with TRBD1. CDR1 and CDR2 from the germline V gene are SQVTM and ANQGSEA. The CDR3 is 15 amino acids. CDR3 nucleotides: TGCAGTACGAGGTCAGGACAGGGGATGACAGATACGCAGTATTTT. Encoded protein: CSTRSGQGMTDTQYF.

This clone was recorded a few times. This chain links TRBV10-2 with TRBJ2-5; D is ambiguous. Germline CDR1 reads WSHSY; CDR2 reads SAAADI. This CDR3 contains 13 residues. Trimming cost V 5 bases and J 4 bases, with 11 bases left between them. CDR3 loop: CASSMSSPETQYF. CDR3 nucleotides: TGCGCCAGCAGTATGTCTAGTCCAGAGACCCAGTACTTC.

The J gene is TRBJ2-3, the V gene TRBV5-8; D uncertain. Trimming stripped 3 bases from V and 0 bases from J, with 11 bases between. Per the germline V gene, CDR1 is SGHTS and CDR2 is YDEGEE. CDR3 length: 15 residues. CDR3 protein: CASSSLVRSTDTQYF. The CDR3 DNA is TGTGCCAGCAGCTCCCTCGTCAGGAGCACAGATACGCAGTATTTT. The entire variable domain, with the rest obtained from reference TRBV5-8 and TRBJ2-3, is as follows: EAGVTQSPTHLIKTRGQQATLRCSPISGHTSVYWYQQALGLGLQFLLWYDEGEERNRGNFPPRFSGRQFPNYSSELNVNALELEDSALYLCASSSLVRSTDTQYFGPGTRLTVL.

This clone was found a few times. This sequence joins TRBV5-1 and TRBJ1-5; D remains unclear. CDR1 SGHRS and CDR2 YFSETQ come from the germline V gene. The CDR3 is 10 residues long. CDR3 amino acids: CGGSNQPQHF. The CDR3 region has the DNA TGCGGCGGCAGCAATCAGCCCCAGCATTTT.

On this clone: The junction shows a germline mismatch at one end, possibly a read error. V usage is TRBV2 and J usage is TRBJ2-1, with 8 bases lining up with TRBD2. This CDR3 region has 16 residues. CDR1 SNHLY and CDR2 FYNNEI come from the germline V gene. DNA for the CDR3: TGTGTCAGCAGTCCCAGCGCGGGAGGTGCCTACAATGAGCAGTTCTTC. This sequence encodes CVSSPSAGGAYNEQFF.

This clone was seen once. CDR3 sequence (DNA): TGTGCCAGCAGTTCCTCCAGGGCTAACTATGGCTACACCTTC. Translation: CASSSSRANYGYTF. The chain is built from TRBV27 and TRBJ1-2; possible D gene TRBD1, 5 bases. The V end lost 4 bases, the J end lost 0 bases, and 9 bases lay between the germline ends. CDR3 size: 14 residues. Looked up from germline, CDR1 is MNHEY and CDR2 is SMNVEV (reference sequence).

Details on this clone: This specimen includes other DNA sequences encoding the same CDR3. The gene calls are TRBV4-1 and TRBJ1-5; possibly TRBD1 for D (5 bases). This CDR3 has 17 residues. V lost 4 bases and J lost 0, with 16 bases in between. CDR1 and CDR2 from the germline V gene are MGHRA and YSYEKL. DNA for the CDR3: TGCGCCAGCAGCCTCCGGCAAGGGGCGGATAGCAATCAGCCCCAGCATTTT. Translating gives CASSLRQGADSNQPQHF.

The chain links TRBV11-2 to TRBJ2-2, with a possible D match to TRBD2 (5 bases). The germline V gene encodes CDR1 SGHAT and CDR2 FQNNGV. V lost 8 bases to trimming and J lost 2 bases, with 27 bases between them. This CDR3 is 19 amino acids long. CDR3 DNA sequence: TGTGCCAGCTCCAGGAAAGCGGCCGTATCCATTACCAACACCGGGGAGCTGTTTTTT. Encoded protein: CASSRKAAVSITNTGELFF.

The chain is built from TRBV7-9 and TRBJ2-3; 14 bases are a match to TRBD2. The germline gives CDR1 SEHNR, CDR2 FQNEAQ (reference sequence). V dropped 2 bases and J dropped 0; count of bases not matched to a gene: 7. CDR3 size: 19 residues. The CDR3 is CASSLRGLAGDSSTDTQYF. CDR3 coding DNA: TGTGCCAGCAGCTTAAGGGGACTAGCGGGGGATTCTAGCACAGATACGCAGTATTTT.

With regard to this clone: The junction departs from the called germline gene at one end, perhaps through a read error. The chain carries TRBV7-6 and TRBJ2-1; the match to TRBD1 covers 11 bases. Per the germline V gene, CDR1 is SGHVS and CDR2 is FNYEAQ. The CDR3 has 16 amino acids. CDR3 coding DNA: TGTGCCAGCAGCGCGACCGGGACAGGGGGTTACAGTGAGCAGTTCTTC. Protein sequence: CASSATGTGGYSEQFF.

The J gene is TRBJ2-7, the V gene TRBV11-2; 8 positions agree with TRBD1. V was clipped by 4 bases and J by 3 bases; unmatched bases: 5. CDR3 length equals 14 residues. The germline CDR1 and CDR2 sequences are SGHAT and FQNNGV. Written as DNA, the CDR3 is TGTGCCAGCAGCTCCAGACAGGGGCGCTACGAGCAGTACTTC. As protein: CASSSRQGRYEQYF.

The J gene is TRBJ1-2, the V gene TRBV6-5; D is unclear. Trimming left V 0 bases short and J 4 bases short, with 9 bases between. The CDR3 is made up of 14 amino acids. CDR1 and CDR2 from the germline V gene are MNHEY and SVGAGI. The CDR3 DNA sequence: TGTGCCAGCAGTTACTCCCCGAGGGCCTATGGCTACACCTTC. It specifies CASSYSPRAYGYTF.

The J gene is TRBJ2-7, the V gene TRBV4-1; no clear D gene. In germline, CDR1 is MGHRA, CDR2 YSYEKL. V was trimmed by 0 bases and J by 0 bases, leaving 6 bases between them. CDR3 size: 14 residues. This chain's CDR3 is CASSQDDSSYEQYF. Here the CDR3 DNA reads TGCGCCAGCAGCCAAGATGACTCCTCCTACGAGCAGTACTTC.

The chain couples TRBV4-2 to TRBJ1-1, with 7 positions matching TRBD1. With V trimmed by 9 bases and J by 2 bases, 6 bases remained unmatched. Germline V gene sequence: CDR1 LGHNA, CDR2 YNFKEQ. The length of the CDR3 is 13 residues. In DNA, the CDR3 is TGTGCCAGTCGGGACAGCCCAAACACTGAAGCTTTCTTT. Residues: CASRDSPNTEAFF.

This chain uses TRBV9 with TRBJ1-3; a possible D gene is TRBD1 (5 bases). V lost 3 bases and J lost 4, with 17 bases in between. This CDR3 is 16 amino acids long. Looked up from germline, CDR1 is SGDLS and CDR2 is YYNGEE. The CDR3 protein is CASSDQGMASGNTIYF. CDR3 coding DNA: TGTGCCAGCAGCGATCAGGGAATGGCCTCCGGAAACACCATATATTTT.

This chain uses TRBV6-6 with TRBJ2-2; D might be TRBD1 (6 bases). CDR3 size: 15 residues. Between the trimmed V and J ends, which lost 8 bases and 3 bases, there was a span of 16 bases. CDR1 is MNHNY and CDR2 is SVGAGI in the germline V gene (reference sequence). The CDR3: CASRIGQRDTGELFF. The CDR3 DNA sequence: TGTGCCAGCCGAATCGGACAGAGAGACACCGGGGAGCTGTTTTTT.

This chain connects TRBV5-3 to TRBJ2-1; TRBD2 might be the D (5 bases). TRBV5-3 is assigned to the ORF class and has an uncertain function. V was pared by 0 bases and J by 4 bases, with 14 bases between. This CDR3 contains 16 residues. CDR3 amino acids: CARSLAERSEYNEQFF. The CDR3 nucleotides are TGTGCCAGAAGCTTGGCTGAGCGGAGCGAATACAATGAGCAGTTCTTC.

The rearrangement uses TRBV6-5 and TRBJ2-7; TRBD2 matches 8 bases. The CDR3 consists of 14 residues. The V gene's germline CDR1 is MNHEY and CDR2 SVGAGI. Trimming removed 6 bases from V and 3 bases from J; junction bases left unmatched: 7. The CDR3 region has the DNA TGTGCCAGCAGAAGACTAGCGCAAGACTACGAGCAGTACTTC. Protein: CASRRLAQDYEQYF.

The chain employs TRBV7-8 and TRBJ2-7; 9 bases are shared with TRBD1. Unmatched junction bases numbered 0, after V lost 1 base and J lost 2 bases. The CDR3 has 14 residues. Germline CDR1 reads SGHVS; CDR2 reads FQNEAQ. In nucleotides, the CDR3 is TGTGCCAGCAGCTTAGGACAGGGGGCCTACGAGCAGTACTTC. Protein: CASSLGQGAYEQYF.

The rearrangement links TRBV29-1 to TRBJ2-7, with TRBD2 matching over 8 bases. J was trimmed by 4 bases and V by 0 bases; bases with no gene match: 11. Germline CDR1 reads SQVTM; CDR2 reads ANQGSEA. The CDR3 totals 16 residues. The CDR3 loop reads CSVEDHPGGDGYEQYF. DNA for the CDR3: TGCAGCGTTGAAGATCATCCGGGGGGGGATGGGTACGAGCAGTACTTC.

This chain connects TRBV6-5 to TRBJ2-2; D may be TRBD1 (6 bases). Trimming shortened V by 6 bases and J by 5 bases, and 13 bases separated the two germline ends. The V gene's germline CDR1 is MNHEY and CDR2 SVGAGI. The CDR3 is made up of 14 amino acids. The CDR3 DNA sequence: TGTGCCAGCAGACTAGGGGGTTTAACCGGGGAGCTGTTTTTT. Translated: CASRLGGLTGELFF.

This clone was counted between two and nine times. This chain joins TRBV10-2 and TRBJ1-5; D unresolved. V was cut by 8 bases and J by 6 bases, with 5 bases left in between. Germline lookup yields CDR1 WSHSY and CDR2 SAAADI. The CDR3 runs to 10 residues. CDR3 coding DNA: TGCGCCAGCCAAATTCAGCCCCAGCATTTT. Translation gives CASQIQPQHF.

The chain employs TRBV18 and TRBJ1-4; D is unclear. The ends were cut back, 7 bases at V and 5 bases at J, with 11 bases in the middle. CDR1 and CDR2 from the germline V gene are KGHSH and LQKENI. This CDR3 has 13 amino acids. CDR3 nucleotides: TGTGCCAGCTGTCGGGAGCAAAATGAAAAACTGTTTTTT. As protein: CASCREQNEKLFF.

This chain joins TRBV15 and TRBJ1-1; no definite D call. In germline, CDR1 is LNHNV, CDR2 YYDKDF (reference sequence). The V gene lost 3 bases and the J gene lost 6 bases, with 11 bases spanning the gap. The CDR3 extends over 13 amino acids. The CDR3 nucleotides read TGTGCCACCAGCAGGGGCCCCACCGCTGAAGCTTTCTTT. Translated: CATSRGPTAEAFF. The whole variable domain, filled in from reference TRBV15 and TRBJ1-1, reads DAMVIQNPRYQVTQFGKPVTLSCSQTLNHNVMYWYQQKSSQAPKLLFHYYDKDFNNEADTPDNFQSRRPNTSFCFLDIRSPGLGDTAMYLCATSRGPTAEAFFGQGTRLTVV.

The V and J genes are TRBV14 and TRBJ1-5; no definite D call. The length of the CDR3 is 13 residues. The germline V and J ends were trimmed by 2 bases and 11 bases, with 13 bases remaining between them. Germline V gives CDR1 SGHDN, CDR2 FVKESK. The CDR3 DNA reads TGTGCCAGCAGCCAAAGCTTGTTCGGGACCCAGCATTTT. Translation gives CASSQSLFGTQHF.

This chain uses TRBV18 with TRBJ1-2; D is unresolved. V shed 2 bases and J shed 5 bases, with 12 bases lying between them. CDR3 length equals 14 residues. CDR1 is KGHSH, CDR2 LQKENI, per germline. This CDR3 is CASSPNRQAYGYTF. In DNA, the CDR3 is TGTGCCAGCTCACCAAACAGACAAGCATATGGCTACACCTTC.

The CDR3 bases are TGTGCCAGCAGTTTATTAGGTATTGGGGGGGGCAATCAGCCCCAGCATTTT. Protein sequence: CASSLLGIGGGNQPQHF. The chain uses TRBV27 and TRBJ1-5, with D perhaps TRBD1 (5 bases). CDR1 and CDR2 (germline): MNHEY, SMNVEV (reference sequence). The CDR3 contains 17 residues. Trimming removed 1 base from V and 2 bases from J, with 15 bases in between.

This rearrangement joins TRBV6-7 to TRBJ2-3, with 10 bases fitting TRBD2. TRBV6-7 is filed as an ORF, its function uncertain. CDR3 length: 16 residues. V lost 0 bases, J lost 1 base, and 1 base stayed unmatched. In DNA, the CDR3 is TGTGCCAGCAGTTACTCTCTAGCGGGGGGCACAGATACGCAGTATTTT. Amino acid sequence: CASSYSLAGGTDTQYF.

For the CDR3, the DNA is TGTGCCAGCAGCTTGTCCACTCCCAGGGGGCGGTCCTACGAGCAGTACTTC. This translates into CASSLSTPRGRSYEQYF. The chain uses TRBV7-6 and TRBJ2-7; TRBD1 agrees at 8 bases. V lost 3 bases, J lost 1 base, and 11 bases stayed unmatched. The CDR3 is 17 amino acids. The germline CDR1 and CDR2 sequences are SGHVS and FNYEAQ.

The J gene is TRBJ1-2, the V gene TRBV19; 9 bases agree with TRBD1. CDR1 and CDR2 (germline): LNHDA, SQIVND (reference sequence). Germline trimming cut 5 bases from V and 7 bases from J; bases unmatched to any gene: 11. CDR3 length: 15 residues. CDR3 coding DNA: TGTGCCAGTAGTGCACGGGACAGGGTTCATGTTGGCTACACCTTC. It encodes CASSARDRVHVGYTF.